This TCR beta chain was sequenced for a study of T cells in Graves' hyperthyroidism and ophthalmopathy. Thyroid ultrasound, orbital computed tomography, clinical symptoms, and serum thyroxine and TRAb underpinned diagnoses. TCR beta CDR3 sequences were amplified from RNA transcripts. TCR CDR3 underwent first-round RT-PCR with the HTBI primer set. TCRdb independently ran MiXCR on the multiplex PCR reads; one entry per CDR3 protein. The data contain a few hundred thousand distinct CDR3 sequences, roughly 46% of them singletons. Trimming pared 3 bases from V and 4 bases from J, leaving 21 bases between. The length of the CDR3 is 17 residues. Germline V lookup: CDR1 LGHNA, CDR2 YNFKEQ.

The sequencing sample was made of peripheral blood or thyroid tissue (not recorded which). This sequence joins TRBV4-2 and TRBJ1-1; weak D call: TRBD1 (6 bases). This TCR was sampled from a woman between 18 and 29 years old with Graves' hyperthyroidism. The CDR3 sequence: CASSQRALRGAGTEAFF. For the CDR3, the DNA is TGTGCCAGCAGCCAGAGGGCTTTGCGGGGGGCAGGCACTGAAGCTTTCTTT.